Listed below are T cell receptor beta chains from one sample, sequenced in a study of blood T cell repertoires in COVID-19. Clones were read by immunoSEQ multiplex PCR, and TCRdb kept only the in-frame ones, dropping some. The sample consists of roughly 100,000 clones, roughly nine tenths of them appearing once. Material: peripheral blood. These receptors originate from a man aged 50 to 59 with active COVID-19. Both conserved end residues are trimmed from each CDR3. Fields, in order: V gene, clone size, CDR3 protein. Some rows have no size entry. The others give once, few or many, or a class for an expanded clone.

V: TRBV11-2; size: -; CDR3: ASSLAGPVSYT
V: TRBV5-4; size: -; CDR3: ASSLPGLQETQY
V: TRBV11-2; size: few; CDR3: ASSFNSYEQY
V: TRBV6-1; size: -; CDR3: ASSETGNYGYT
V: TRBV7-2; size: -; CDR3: ASSLGRGAAGELF
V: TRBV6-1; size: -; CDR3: ASSELAGGLGDTDTQY
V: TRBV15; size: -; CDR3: ATRRGDQPQH
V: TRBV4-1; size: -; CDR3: ASSQGGQGYEQY
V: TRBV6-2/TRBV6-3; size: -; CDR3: ASSSWARGHSEQY
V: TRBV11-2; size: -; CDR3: ASSPRDRGTGELF